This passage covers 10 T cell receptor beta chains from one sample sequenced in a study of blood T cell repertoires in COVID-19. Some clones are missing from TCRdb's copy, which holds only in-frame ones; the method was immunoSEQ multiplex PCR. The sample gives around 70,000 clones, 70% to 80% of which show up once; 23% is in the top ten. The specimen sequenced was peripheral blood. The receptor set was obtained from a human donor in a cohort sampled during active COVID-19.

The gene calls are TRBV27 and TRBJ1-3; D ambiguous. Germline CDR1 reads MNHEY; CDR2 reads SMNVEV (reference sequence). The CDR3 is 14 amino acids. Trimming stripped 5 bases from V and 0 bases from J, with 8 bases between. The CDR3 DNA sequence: TGTGCCAGCAGTCCTTCCCCCTCTGGAAACACCATATATTTT. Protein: CASSPSPSGNTIYF.

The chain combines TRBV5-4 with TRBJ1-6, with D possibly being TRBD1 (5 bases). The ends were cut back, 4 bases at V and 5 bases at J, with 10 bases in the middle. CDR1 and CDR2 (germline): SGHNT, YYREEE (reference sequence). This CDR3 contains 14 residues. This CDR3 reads CASSGGSNNSPLHF. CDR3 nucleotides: TGTGCCAGCAGCGGGGGGTCGAATAATTCACCCCTCCACTTT.

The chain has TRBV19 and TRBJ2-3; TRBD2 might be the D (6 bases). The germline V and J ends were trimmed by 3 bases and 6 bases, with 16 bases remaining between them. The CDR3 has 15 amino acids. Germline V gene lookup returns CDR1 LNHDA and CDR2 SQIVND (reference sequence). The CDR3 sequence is CASSILTSIGDTQYF. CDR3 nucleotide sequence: TGTGCCAGTAGTATTCTTACTAGCATCGGGGATACGCAGTATTTT.

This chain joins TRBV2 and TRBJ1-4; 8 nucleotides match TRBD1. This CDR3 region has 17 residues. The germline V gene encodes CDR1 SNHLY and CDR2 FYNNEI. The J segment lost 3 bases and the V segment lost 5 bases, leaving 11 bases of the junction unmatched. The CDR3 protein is CASSRVGQGSSNEKLFF. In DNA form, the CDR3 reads TGTGCCAGCAGTCGAGTAGGACAGGGTTCATCTAATGAAAAACTGTTTTTT.

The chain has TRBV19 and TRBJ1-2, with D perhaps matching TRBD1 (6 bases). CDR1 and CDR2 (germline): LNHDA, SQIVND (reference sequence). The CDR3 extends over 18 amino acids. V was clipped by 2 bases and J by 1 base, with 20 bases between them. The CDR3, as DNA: TGTGCCAGTAGTATAAGTCAGGGGACGCCCTCGAATAACTATGGCTACACCTTC. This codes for CASSISQGTPSNNYGYTF. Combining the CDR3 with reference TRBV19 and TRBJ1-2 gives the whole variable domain DGGITQSPKYLFRKEGQNVTLSCEQNLNHDAMYWYRQDPGQGLRLIYYSQIVNDFQKGDIAEGYSVSREKKESFPLTVTSAQKNPTAFYLCASSISQGTPSNNYGYTFGSGTRLTVV.

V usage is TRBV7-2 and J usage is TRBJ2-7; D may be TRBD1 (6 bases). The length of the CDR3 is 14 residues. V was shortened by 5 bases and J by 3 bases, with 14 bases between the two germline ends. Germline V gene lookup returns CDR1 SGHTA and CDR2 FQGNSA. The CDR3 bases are TGTGCCAGCAGCCCCCTGGACAGAGTCTACGAGCAGTACTTC. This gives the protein CASSPLDRVYEQYF.

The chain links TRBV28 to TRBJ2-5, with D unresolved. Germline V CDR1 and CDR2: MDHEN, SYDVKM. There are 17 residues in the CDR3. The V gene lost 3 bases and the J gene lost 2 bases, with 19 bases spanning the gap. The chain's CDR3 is CASSFRSFRRVQETQYF. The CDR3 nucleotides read TGTGCCAGCAGTTTTAGGTCGTTTCGTCGGGTTCAAGAGACCCAGTACTTC.

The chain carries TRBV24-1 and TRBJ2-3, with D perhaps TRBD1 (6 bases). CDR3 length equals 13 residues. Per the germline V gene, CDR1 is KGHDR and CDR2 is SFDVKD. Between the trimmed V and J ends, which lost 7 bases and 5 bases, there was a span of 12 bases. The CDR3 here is CATRIRGGDTQYF. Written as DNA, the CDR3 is TGTGCCACCAGGATAAGAGGGGGAGATACGCAGTATTTT.

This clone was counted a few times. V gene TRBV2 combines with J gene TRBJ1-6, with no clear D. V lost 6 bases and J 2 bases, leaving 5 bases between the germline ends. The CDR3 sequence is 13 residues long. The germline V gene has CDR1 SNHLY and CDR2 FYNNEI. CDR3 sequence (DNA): TGTGCCAGCAGGGGCGCCTATAATTCACCCCTCCACTTT. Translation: CASRGAYNSPLHF.

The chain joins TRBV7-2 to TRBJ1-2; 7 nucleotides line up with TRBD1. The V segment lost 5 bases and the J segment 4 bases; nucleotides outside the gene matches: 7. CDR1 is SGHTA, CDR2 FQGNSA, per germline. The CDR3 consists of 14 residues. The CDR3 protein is CASSPPGTVYGYTF. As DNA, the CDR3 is TGTGCCAGCAGCCCACCCGGGACAGTCTATGGCTACACCTTC.